These 27 T cell receptor beta chains were sequenced from one sample in a study of T cell repertoires in cytomegalovirus infection. TCRdb recomputed calls from the reads with MiXCR, one row per CDR3 protein. The sample contains approximately 260,000 distinct CDR3 sequences, more than 15% of which appear only once. Sequencing used CD8+ T cells from PBMCs. These receptors were obtained from a human donor in good health (CMV status not recorded). Some clones in this sample may be carry-over from other donors' samples.

The chain links TRBV20-1 to TRBJ2-7; 7 nucleotides match TRBD1. The CDR3 contains 14 residues. CDR1 DFQATT and CDR2 SNEGSKA come from the germline V gene (reference sequence). V was clipped by 5 bases and J by 3 bases; unmatched bases: 10. The CDR3 spells CSAFDRALFYEQYF. The CDR3 DNA reads TGCAGTGCTTTTGACAGGGCCCTTTTCTACGAGCAGTACTTC.

In its sample, this clonotype was seen a few times. V gene TRBV13 combines with J gene TRBJ1-5; TRBD1 matches at 9 bases. V dropped 4 bases and J dropped 5; count of bases not matched to a gene: 6. Per the germline V gene, CDR1 is PRHDT and CDR2 is FYEKMQ (reference sequence). The CDR3 is made up of 15 amino acids. CDR3 DNA sequence: TGTGCCAGCAGCTCCGGGACAGGGTCCCATCAGCCCCAGCATTTT. Amino acid sequence: CASSSGTGSHQPQHF.

The V and J genes are TRBV11-2 and TRBJ2-1, with 7 bases fitting TRBD2. Germline assignment: CDR1 SGHAT and CDR2 FQNNGV. The junction had 1 base not matched to a gene; V was cut back by 1 base and J by 1 base. This CDR3 has 15 amino acids. This CDR3 reads CASSLVRGSYNEQFF. The CDR3 DNA follows: TGTGCCAGCAGCTTAGTGCGGGGGTCCTACAATGAGCAGTTCTTC.

This clonotype showed up just a few times. This chain joins TRBV10-3 and TRBJ1-1; D may be TRBD1 (5 bases). The CDR3 runs 12 residues. The germline CDR1 and CDR2 sequences are ENHRY and SYGVKD. The V end was cut by 8 bases, the J end by 0 bases, with 7 bases between. Here the CDR3 reads CAIGTLNTEAFF. The CDR3 region has the DNA TGTGCCATCGGGACGCTGAACACTGAAGCTTTCTTT.

The chain links TRBV28 to TRBJ2-1; D is perhaps TRBD2 (5 bases). V was cut by 6 bases and J by 2 bases, with 17 bases left in between. Germline-derived CDR1 and CDR2 are MDHEN and SYDVKM. The CDR3 covers 16 residues. The CDR3 nucleotides read TGTGCCAGCAGAGTCAGAGGGAATGGTCCCTACAATGAGCAGTTCTTC. Residues: CASRVRGNGPYNEQFF. The complete variable domain, with remaining parts taken from reference TRBV28 and TRBJ2-1, reads DVKVTQSSRYLVKRTGEKVFLECVQDMDHENMFWYRQDPGLGLRLIYFSYDVKMKEKGDIPEGYSVSREKKERFSLILESASTNQTSMYLCASRVRGNGPYNEQFFGPGTRLTVL.

V is TRBV7-8 and J is TRBJ2-3; no firm D call. Germline lookup yields CDR1 SGHVS and CDR2 FQNEAQ. Deletions cut 1 base from V and 3 bases from J, with 8 bases between. This CDR3 contains 14 residues. CDR3 in amino acids: CASSLGVQTDTQYF. DNA of the CDR3: TGTGCCAGCAGCTTAGGTGTCCAGACAGATACGCAGTATTTT.

This clonotype showed up just a few times. CDR3 loop: CASSASGTGTREQFF. The CDR3 DNA reads as TGTGCCAGCAGCGCTTCCGGGACAGGGACGCGGGAGCAGTTCTTC. V and J are TRBV9 and TRBJ2-1; 9 bases are shared with TRBD1. The CDR3 length is 15 residues. Germline values: CDR1 SGDLS, CDR2 YYNGEE. Losses at the gene ends were 3 bases for V and 10 bases for J; bases not matched to a gene: 11. Drawing the rest from reference TRBV9 and TRBJ2-1, the complete variable domain is DSGVTQTPKHLITATGQRVTLRCSPRSGDLSVYWYQQSLDQGLQFLIQYYNGEERAKGNILERFSAQQFPDLHSELNLSSLELGDSALYFCASSASGTGTREQFFGPGTRLTVL.

The table lists this clonotype with many counts. Since a much larger clone is just one base distant, this may be a read error. This chain links TRBV7-2 with TRBJ2-2; the D is unclear. Trimming removed 5 bases at V and 5 bases at J, with 6 bases between. The CDR3 covers 12 residues. Germline V gives CDR1 SGHTA, CDR2 FQGNSA. Here the CDR3 reads CASSPWTGELFF. CDR3 DNA: TGTGCCAGCAGCCCGTGGACCGGGGAGCTGTTTTTT.

This clonotype was seen ten or more times. This chain joins TRBV7-9 and TRBJ1-1; no firm D call. Trimming pared 6 bases from V and 1 base from J, leaving 15 bases between. Germline V CDR1 and CDR2: SEHNR, FQNEAQ (reference sequence). The CDR3 is 15 amino acids. The CDR3 loop is CASSPPFSGNTEAFF. For the CDR3, the DNA is TGTGCCAGCAGTCCTCCTTTCTCAGGGAACACTGAAGCTTTCTTT. The full variable domain, its missing parts supplied by reference TRBV7-9 and TRBJ1-1, is DTGVSQNPRHKITKRGQNVTFRCDPISEHNRLYWYRQTLGQGPEFLTYFQNEAQLEKSRLLSDRFSAERPKGSFSTLEIQRTEQGDSAMYLCASSPPFSGNTEAFFGQGTRLTVV.

The chain couples TRBV6-2 or TRBV6-3 to TRBJ2-2; the D is unclear. In germline, CDR1 is MNHEY, CDR2 SVGEGT. The CDR3 totals 15 residues. Deletions cut 11 bases from V and 0 bases from J, with 16 bases between. The CDR3 is CAGSSTSTNTGELFF. For the CDR3, the DNA is TGTGCCGGATCCTCCACATCAACGAACACCGGGGAGCTGTTTTTT.

The CDR3 is CASSGEINEQFF. CDR3 bases: TGTGCCAGCAGCGGGGAGATCAATGAGCAGTTCTTC. The V gene is TRBV25-1, the J gene TRBJ2-1, with D possibly matching TRBD2 (5 bases). CDR1 and CDR2 from the germline V gene are MGHDK and SYGVNS. Trimming removed 6 bases at V and 6 bases at J, with 9 bases between. CDR3 length: 12 residues.

The J gene is TRBJ2-5, the V gene TRBV5-4, with 10 bases matching TRBD2. The CDR3 contains 15 residues. V lost 2 bases, J lost 4 bases, and 5 bases stayed unmatched. CDR1 is SGHNT, CDR2 YYREEE, per germline (reference sequence). CDR3 loop: CASSFHSGGIETQYF. In nucleotides, the CDR3 is TGTGCCAGCAGCTTTCATAGCGGGGGGATAGAGACCCAGTACTTC. The full variable domain, completed using reference TRBV5-4 and TRBJ2-5, is ETGVTQSPTHLIKTRGQQVTLRCSSQSGHNTVSWYQQALGQGPQFIFQYYREEENGRGNFPPRFSGLQFPNYSSELNVNALELDDSALYLCASSFHSGGIETQYFGPGTRLLVL.

This clonotype showed up just a few times. The CDR3, as DNA: TGTGCCAGCAGGCCTCGGGGGACTAGAGGCTACACCTTC. It yields the protein CASRPRGTRGYTF. The rearrangement uses TRBV28 and TRBJ1-2; D perhaps matches TRBD1 (5 bases). V lost 6 bases to trimming and J lost 8 bases, with 16 bases between them. The CDR3 totals 13 residues. Germline V gene data show CDR1 as MDHEN and CDR2 as SYDVKM.

In its sample, this clonotype was seen a few times. This rearrangement joins TRBV2 to TRBJ2-1; 11 nucleotides align to TRBD1. The ends lost 6 bases at V and 6 bases at J; junction bases unmatched: 4. The CDR3 runs to 14 residues. Looked up from germline, CDR1 is SNHLY and CDR2 is FYNNEI. CDR3 DNA: TGTGCCAGCAGGTTCGGGACAGGGGGCAATGAGCAGTTCTTC. This encodes CASRFGTGGNEQFF.

This clonotype was counted only a few times. This chain uses TRBV9 with TRBJ2-4; a possible D gene is TRBD1 (8 bases). The length of the CDR3 is 15 residues. Germline V CDR1 and CDR2: SGDLS, YYNGEE. Trimming removed 3 bases at V and 7 bases at J, with 17 bases between. This CDR3 reads CASSAQGAGGNIQYF. For the CDR3, the DNA is TGTGCCAGCAGCGCTCAGGGGGCCGGGGGGAACATTCAGTACTTC.

This chain joins TRBV7-3 and TRBJ2-2, with 8 positions matching TRBD1. This CDR3 has 17 residues. V shed 5 bases and J 1 base; nucleotides not matched to a gene: 9. The germline CDR1 and CDR2 sequences are SGHTA and FQGTGA. The CDR3 loop is CASSRTMGQENTGELFF. The CDR3 DNA is TGTGCCAGCAGCCGCACCATGGGACAGGAGAACACCGGGGAGCTGTTTTTT.

This clonotype was detected only a few times. The chain links TRBV4-1 to TRBJ1-2, with D unresolved. The CDR3 totals 12 residues. Germline V CDR1 and CDR2: MGHRA, YSYEKL. Trimming shortened V by 0 bases and J by 8 bases, and 7 bases separated the two germline ends. In nucleotides, the CDR3 is TGCGCCAGCAGCCAAGATTCGGAGGGCTACACCTTC. Translating it yields CASSQDSEGYTF.

The chain employs TRBV28 and TRBJ2-7; no clear D. The CDR3 runs to 14 residues. Trimming took 2 bases from V and 2 from J, leaving 10 bases between them. CDR1 is MDHEN, CDR2 SYDVKM, per germline. DNA of the CDR3: TGTGCCAGCAGTTTAGAAGGGAATCCCTACGAGCAGTACTTC. Protein: CASSLEGNPYEQYF.

The chain links TRBV6-2 or TRBV6-3 to TRBJ2-2; the D is unclear. This CDR3 is built from 15 residues. Germline CDR1 is MNHEY and CDR2 is SVGEGT. Trimming took off 0 bases at V and 3 bases at J, with 8 bases between the two ends. The CDR3 is CASSYSRPDTGELFF. Here the CDR3 DNA reads TGTGCCAGCAGTTACTCCAGACCCGACACCGGGGAGCTGTTTTTT.

In its sample, this clonotype was seen a few times. V and J are TRBV3-1 and TRBJ2-2, with 14 bases fitting TRBD2. CDR1 is LGHDT, CDR2 YNNKEL, per germline (reference sequence). CDR3 length: 18 residues. With V trimmed by 5 bases and J by 0 bases, 5 bases remained unmatched. The DNA for the CDR3 is TGTGCCAGCAGCTATGGGACTAGCGGGGGTGCGAACACCGGGGAGCTGTTTTTT. Encoded protein: CASSYGTSGGANTGELFF.

At least ten counts were recorded for this clonotype. This chain connects TRBV5-4 to TRBJ2-1, with 8 bases matching TRBD2. Germline V gene data show CDR1 as SGHNT and CDR2 as YYREEE (reference sequence). This CDR3 has 16 residues. Germline trimming cut 4 bases from V and 7 bases from J; bases unmatched to any gene: 13. The CDR3 coding sequence is TGTGCCAGCAGCCTAGGACTAGCTGGTAGCCGGAATGAGCAGTTCTTC. Amino acids: CASSLGLAGSRNEQFF.

The chain combines TRBV28 with TRBJ2-7; 9 nucleotides align to TRBD1. The ends lost 10 bases at V and 3 bases at J; junction bases unmatched: 10. This CDR3 is built from 14 residues. Germline V CDR1 and CDR2: MDHEN, SYDVKM. This chain's CDR3 is CATRGTGLDYEQYF. The CDR3, as DNA: TGTGCCACCAGGGGGACAGGGTTAGACTACGAGCAGTACTTC.

This clonotype was seen at least ten times. The junction departs from germline at one end; a sequencing error may be responsible. The V gene is TRBV7-2, the J gene TRBJ2-7; D is possibly TRBD1 or TRBD2 (5 bases each). The CDR3 length is 11 residues. The germline V gene has CDR1 SGHTA and CDR2 FQGNSA. DNA of the CDR3: TGTGCCAGCAGATCCGGGACGGAAGCTTCGTTC. It specifies CASRSGTEASF.

V gene TRBV7-3 combines with J gene TRBJ2-5; a weak D match, TRBD2 (6 bases). Trimming pared 1 base from V and 1 base from J, leaving 7 bases between. The V gene's germline CDR1 is SGHTA and CDR2 FQGTGA. The CDR3 consists of 14 residues. CDR3 sequence reads: CASSLSGAQETQYF. CDR3 DNA: TGTGCCAGCAGCTTAAGCGGGGCCCAAGAGACCCAGTACTTC. Full variable domain (outside the CDR3, taken from reference TRBV7-3 and TRBJ2-5): GAGVSQTPSNKVTEKGKYVELRCDPISGHTALYWYRQSLGQGPEFLIYFQGTGAADDSGLPNDRFFAVRPEGSVSTLKIQRTERGDSAVYLCASSLSGAQETQYFGPGTRLLVL.

The chain carries TRBV5-1 and TRBJ2-7; 10 bases agree with TRBD1. The germline V gene encodes CDR1 SGHRS and CDR2 YFSETQ. V dropped 3 bases and J dropped 4; count of bases not matched to a gene: 7. The CDR3 spans 15 residues. The CDR3 nucleotides are TGCGCCAGCAGCTCCACGGACAGGGGGTCATACGAGCAGTACTTC. Protein product: CASSSTDRGSYEQYF.

Many counts were recorded for this clonotype. The rearrangement links TRBV7-9 to TRBJ2-7; D is unresolved. Germline V gene lookup returns CDR1 SEHNR and CDR2 FQNEAQ (reference sequence). V dropped 2 bases and J dropped 0 bases, with 8 bases sitting between them. The CDR3 covers 14 residues. CDR3 sequence (DNA): TGTGCCAGCAGCTTACAGGTCAGCTCCTACGAGCAGTACTTC. This encodes CASSLQVSSYEQYF.

The chain recombines TRBV6-5 with TRBJ1-1; D is unresolved. Germline lookup yields CDR1 MNHEY and CDR2 SVGAGI. The germline V and J ends were trimmed by 0 bases and 8 bases, with 10 bases remaining between them. The CDR3 extends over 13 amino acids. The CDR3 spells CASSYSGQTEAFF. The CDR3 DNA reads TGTGCCAGCAGTTACTCAGGCCAGACGGAAGCTTTCTTT.